This record looks at one T cell receptor beta chain sequence and its context. V was shortened by 5 bases and J by 3 bases, with 7 bases between the two germline ends. CDR3 length equals 12 residues. Germline V gene lookup returns CDR1 SGHNT and CDR2 YENEEA. These data originate in a study of shared T cell receptors in the human thymus. The data were produced by immunoSEQ multiplex PCR, yet TCRdb's version contains in-frame clones alone and is incomplete. This sample carries 640,000 or so clones, around 87% of them seen once, and the ten largest clones take approximately 0.0097%. These same records also appear under a second study, on human thymus T cells.

The V call is TRBV11-3, the J call TRBJ1-1; TRBD1 might be the D (5 bases). The sample consisted of thymocytes. The receptor comes from a boy in the first two years of life with a congenital heart defect. This chain's CDR3 is CASSLTDTEAFF. DNA for the CDR3: TGTGCCAGCAGCCTGACAGACACTGAAGCTTTCTTT.